Below, one TCR beta chain is given with its context. The protocol was immunoSEQ multiplex PCR, while the TCRdb copy is restricted to in-frame clones and leaves out a portion. Of about 160,000 clones in the sample, less than 85% were seen once. The record originates from a study of blood T cell repertoires in COVID-19. Study information: From the United States, Italy and Spain came samples of acute and convalescent COVID-19. In each case, the material was cDNA or gDNA derived from T cells, B-cell-depleted T cells, or PBMCs.

Sequencing used peripheral blood. This clonotype was sampled from a human donor with acute or convalescent COVID-19. The donor label of this sample is uncertain.

CDR3 nucleotide sequence: TGTGCCACCAGTAGTGATCGGAATGAAAAACTGTTTTTT. As protein: CATSSDRNEKLFF. V is TRBV24-1 and J is TRBJ1-4; D not certain. The CDR3 loop spans 13 amino acids. Germline V CDR1 and CDR2: KGHDR, SFDVKD. Trimming removed 6 bases from V and 5 bases from J, with 9 bases in between.